These T cell receptor beta chains were read from a single sample in a study of response to subunit inactivated influenza vaccine. One entry per CDR3 protein, called by TCRdb with MiXCR from the RT-PCR reads. The table has some 500,000 distinct CDR3 sequences, under 15% seen once. Here the sequenced sample was PBMCs from blood, taken about 6 weeks after vaccination. The origin of the receptors is a man aged 50 to 60 who received an inactivated influenza vaccine. Both conserved end residues are part of each CDR3. Each record gives: V gene, CDR3 length, clone size, J gene, D gene, CDR3 DNA, CDR3 protein. D genes are given only for firm matches. Clone size is stated in some rows and not others, as once, few, many or a class when expanded.

>TRBV10-3|15|many|TRBJ2-7|TRBD1
TGTGCCATCAGTCAACCGGGACAGGGGGCTTACGAGCAGTACTTC
CAISQPGQGAYEQYF
>TRBV14|14|-|TRBJ2-7|-
TGTGCCAGCAGCCAAGGTTCCCTCTCCTACGAGCAGTACTTC
CASSQGSLSYEQYF
>TRBV10-3|16|-|TRBJ1-1|TRBD1
TGTGCCATCAGTGAGGCCTCCGGGACAGTTAACACTGAAGCTTTCTTT
CAISEASGTVNTEAFF
>TRBV20-1|14|few|TRBJ1-5|TRBD1
TGCAGTGCTAGAGAAGGGGGCGGACGTCAGCCCCAGCATTTT
CSAREGGGRQPQHF
>TRBV7-9|13|-|TRBJ2-1|-
TGTGCCAGCAGCTTAAGGGACTTCAATGAGCAGTTCTTC
CASSLRDFNEQFF
>TRBV27|13|few|TRBJ2-7|-
TGTGCCAGCAGTTTTGGGGTCTACTACGAGCAGTACTTC
CASSFGVYYEQYF
>TRBV4-1|16|-|TRBJ1-1|-
TGCGCCAGCAGCCAAGGAAGGGCTTGGGAGTATACTGAAGCTTTCTTT
CASSQGRAWEYTEAFF
>TRBV5-1|14|-|TRBJ2-3|-
TGCGCCAGCAGCATTAAGGGCGCAACAGATACGCAGTATTTT
CASSIKGATDTQYF
>TRBV29-1|13|many|TRBJ1-5|TRBD1
TGCAGCGTTGGGACAGGTTTAGGACAGCCCCAGCATTTT
CSVGTGLGQPQHF
>TRBV24-1|15|-|TRBJ2-3|-
TGTGCCACCAGTGATTTGCGGCAATCCACAGATACGCAGTATTTT
CATSDLRQSTDTQYF
>TRBV4-1|15|-|TRBJ1-1|-
TGCGCCAGCAGCGTCCACCTCAGGGGTAGCACTGAAGCTTTCTTT
CASSVHLRGSTEAFF
>TRBV11-2|14|many|TRBJ2-1|-
TGTGCCAGCAGCTTATGGGCAGGGGACAATGAGCAGTTCTTC
CASSLWAGDNEQFF
>TRBV29-1|12|-|TRBJ2-4|-
TGCAGCGCCCTGAAAGCCAAAAACATTCAGTACTTC
CSALKAKNIQYF
>TRBV20-1|16|-|TRBJ2-3|TRBD2
TGCAGTGCCCCCCCGGGGGGGGATATAAGCACAGATACGCAGTATTTT
CSAPPGGDISTDTQYF
>TRBV7-8|15|-|TRBJ2-7|TRBD2
TGTGCCAGCAGGCCCTATGCGGGGGGCTTGAACGAGCAGTACTTC
CASRPYAGGLNEQYF
>TRBV12-3/TRBV12-4|15|many|TRBJ2-7|TRBD2
TGTGCCAGCAGCTCTACTAGCGCGGGCTCCTACGAGCAGTACTTC
CASSSTSAGSYEQYF